The 28 T cell receptor beta chains below all came from one sample that was sequenced in a study of T-cell memory formation after mild COVID-19. TCRdb itself ran the 5' RACE reads through MiXCR, one entry per CDR3 protein. Among about 290,000 distinct CDR3 sequences listed, approximately 15% were seen once. Material: PBMCs or a T cell subset sorted from them (not recorded which). These receptors came from a man between 18 and 35 years old who had mild COVID-19 (a few samples of this study predate the infection). Cell type and time point are not known.

Note on this clonotype: Relative to the germline gene, one junction end is altered; a read error may explain this. The chain links TRBV7-9 to TRBJ2-7; either TRBD1 or TRBD2 may supply D (5 bases each). Looked up from germline, CDR1 is SEHNR and CDR2 is FQNEAQ (reference sequence). The CDR3 is made up of 11 amino acids. CDR3 DNA sequence: TGTGCCAGCAGCTTAGGGGACGGCTATTCTTTC. Its translation: CASSLGDGYSF.

This clonotype was found a few times. The chain links TRBV5-1 to TRBJ2-7; the D gene is possibly TRBD1 (6 bases). The germline V gene encodes CDR1 SGHRS and CDR2 YFSETQ. V lost 3 bases and J lost 2, with 15 bases in between. CDR3 length: 15 residues. The CDR3 sequence is CASSSIAGATYEQYF. In DNA form, the CDR3 reads TGCGCCAGCAGCTCGATCGCAGGGGCCACCTACGAGCAGTACTTC. The full variable domain, completed using reference TRBV5-1 and TRBJ2-7, is KAGVTQTPRYLIKTRGQQVTLSCSPISGHRSVSWYQQTPGQGLQFLFEYFSETQRNKGNFPGRFSGRQFSNSRSEMNVSTLELGDSALYLCASSSIAGATYEQYFGPGTRLTVT.

The gene calls are TRBV2 and TRBJ1-2; D uncertain. The CDR3 consists of 13 residues. Looked up from germline, CDR1 is SNHLY and CDR2 is FYNNEI. The germline V and J ends were trimmed by 7 bases and 4 bases, with 13 bases remaining between them. The CDR3 DNA follows: TGTGCCAGCAACGGGTACGGGGTCTATGGCTACACCTTC. This gives the protein CASNGYGVYGYTF.

The chain links TRBV4-1 to TRBJ1-1; no clear D gene. The V end lost 4 bases, the J end lost 3 bases, and 12 bases lay between the germline ends. Germline V CDR1 and CDR2: MGHRA, YSYEKL. This CDR3 region has 14 residues. The CDR3 protein is CASSRGMSDTEAFF. CDR3 DNA sequence: TGCGCCAGCAGCCGAGGGATGTCGGACACTGAAGCTTTCTTT.

The chain couples TRBV29-1 to TRBJ1-5, with D maybe TRBD1 (5 bases). Germline V gives CDR1 SQVTM, CDR2 ANQGSEA. The ends were cut back, 4 bases at V and 4 bases at J, with 8 bases in the middle. The CDR3 length is 12 residues. Written as DNA, the CDR3 is TGCAGCGTTGGGGGGGGAAATCAGCCCCAGCATTTT. Residues: CSVGGGNQPQHF.

This clonotype has just a few counts. This chain links TRBV9 with TRBJ2-2; 7 bases line up with TRBD1. Germline loops: CDR1 SGDLS, CDR2 YYNGEE. This CDR3 contains 13 residues. V lost 4 bases, J lost 7 bases, and 4 bases stayed unmatched. CDR3 coding DNA: TGTGCCAGCAGCCCACAGGGGATCGGGGAGCTGTTTTTT. Translating it yields CASSPQGIGELFF.

The V call is TRBV24-1, the J call TRBJ1-2; D unclear. Germline CDR1 reads KGHDR; CDR2 reads SFDVKD. V was pared by 4 bases and J by 4 bases, with 6 bases between. CDR3 length: 12 amino acids. The CDR3 nucleotides read TGTGCCACCAGTGACTGGGTCTATGGCTACACCTTC. This encodes CATSDWVYGYTF.

This clonotype was counted a few times. The chain couples TRBV4-1 to TRBJ2-7, with D perhaps TRBD1 (6 bases). CDR3 length: 14 residues. CDR1 MGHRA and CDR2 YSYEKL come from the germline V gene. With 3 bases removed from V and 2 bases from J, the gap between germline ends came to 11 bases. CDR3 loop: CASSQLQGPYEQYV. DNA of the CDR3: TGCGCCAGCAGCCAGTTACAGGGTCCCTACGAGCAGTACGTC.

This clonotype was recorded a few times. The rearrangement joins TRBV11-3 to TRBJ1-1; D remains unclear. The CDR3 runs to 13 residues. CDR1 and CDR2 from the germline V gene are SGHNT and YENEEA. Trimming shortened V by 5 bases and J by 3 bases, and 10 bases separated the two germline ends. The CDR3, as DNA: TGTGCCAGCAGCCTGGGCCTTTACACTGAAGCTTTCTTT. Protein product: CASSLGLYTEAFF.

There are a few counts of this clonotype. The chain carries TRBV11-2 and TRBJ2-3, with D unresolved. The CDR3 runs 17 residues. CDR1 is SGHAT, CDR2 FQNNGV, per germline. Between the trimmed V and J ends, which lost 2 bases and 6 bases, there was a span of 21 bases. DNA of the CDR3: TGTGCCAGCAGCTTACCCCCTTTTGGAAGGTTATTCGATACGCAGTATTTT. Its protein is CASSLPPFGRLFDTQYF.

The table lists this clonotype with a few counts. The J gene is TRBJ2-1, the V gene TRBV6-5, with 7 bases identical to TRBD1. The CDR3 contains 14 residues. V trimming: 6 bases; J trimming: 7 bases; junction bases outside the gene matches: 9. CDR1 and CDR2 (germline): MNHEY, SVGAGI. Written as DNA, the CDR3 is TGTGCCAGCAGGGGCCCGGGACAGACAAATGAGCAGTTCTTC. This codes for CASRGPGQTNEQFF.

The V and J genes are TRBV18 and TRBJ2-7; TRBD1 is a possible D gene (5 bases). Trimming shortened V by 2 bases and J by 0 bases, and 8 bases separated the two germline ends. The germline V gene encodes CDR1 KGHSH and CDR2 LQKENI. There are 14 residues in the CDR3. CDR3 loop: CASSPRGNSYEQYF. The CDR3 DNA is TGTGCCAGCTCACCAAGGGGAAACTCCTACGAGCAGTACTTC.

The chain carries TRBV28 and TRBJ1-5; tentatively, D is TRBD1 (6 bases). This CDR3 comprises 15 residues. Germline V gene lookup returns CDR1 MDHEN and CDR2 SYDVKM. Trimming pared 5 bases from V and 5 bases from J, leaving 16 bases between. The chain's CDR3 is CASSNGAEGDQPQHF. CDR3 nucleotide sequence: TGTGCCAGCAGTAACGGGGCTGAGGGGGATCAGCCCCAGCATTTT.

This clonotype was counted between two and nine times. V usage is TRBV28 and J usage is TRBJ1-6; TRBD1 matches 10 bases. The V gene's germline CDR1 is MDHEN and CDR2 SYDVKM. The V gene end was trimmed by 5 bases and the J gene end by 6 bases; junction bases not matched to a gene: 7. The length of the CDR3 is 16 residues. CDR3: CASSLRWTGGNSPLHF. The CDR3, as DNA: TGTGCCAGCAGTCTTCGCTGGACAGGGGGTAATTCACCCCTCCACTTT.

This clonotype has just a few counts. This chain connects TRBV7-2 to TRBJ2-1, with D tentatively TRBD1 or TRBD2 (5 bases each). The CDR3 is made up of 13 amino acids. CDR1 SGHTA and CDR2 FQGNSA come from the germline V gene. Deletions cut 4 bases from V and 9 bases from J, with 13 bases between. This chain's CDR3 is CASSSGHYGEQFF. In DNA form, the CDR3 reads TGTGCCAGCAGCTCGGGGCATTACGGTGAGCAGTTCTTC.

V usage is TRBV18 and J usage is TRBJ2-3; a possible D gene is TRBD2 (6 bases). The CDR3 totals 17 residues. Germline V lookup: CDR1 KGHSH, CDR2 LQKENI. Trimming left V 0 bases short and J 0 bases short, with 13 bases between. CDR3 DNA: TGTGCCAGCTCACCACCGGCGGGACGGGATAGCACAGATACGCAGTATTTT. It specifies CASSPPAGRDSTDTQYF.

This clonotype has a handful of counts. V and J are TRBV7-8 and TRBJ2-1, with D possibly being TRBD1 (5 bases). Trimming cost V 5 bases and J 1 base, with 12 bases left between them. Germline V gives CDR1 SGHVS, CDR2 FQNEAQ. CDR3 length: 15 amino acids. The CDR3 region is CASSPIGASYNEQFF. The DNA of the CDR3 is TGTGCCAGCAGCCCAATAGGGGCGTCCTACAATGAGCAGTTCTTC.

This clonotype was counted ten times or more. The chain employs TRBV6-5 and TRBJ2-7; 11 bases are a match to TRBD1. The CDR3 spans 18 residues. Germline values: CDR1 MNHEY, CDR2 SVGAGI. Unmatched junction bases numbered 11, after V lost 2 bases and J lost 2 bases. Written as DNA, the CDR3 is TGTGCCAGCAGTTACGGGGTCGGACAGGGGGCTTTTACCTACGAGCAGTACTTC. This translates into CASSYGVGQGAFTYEQYF.

This clonotype was detected only a few times. The chain combines TRBV6-5 with TRBJ2-3; D is perhaps TRBD1 or TRBD2 (6 bases each). V shed 7 bases and J shed 4 bases, with 15 bases lying between them. The CDR3 contains 14 residues. Germline V gives CDR1 MNHEY, CDR2 SVGAGI. Written as DNA, the CDR3 is TGTGCCAGCAAAGTTTCGGGGGCAGCAGATACGCAGTATTTT. This sequence encodes CASKVSGAADTQYF.

CDR3 bases: TGCGCCAGCAGCCAAGATTGGCGTGAAGCTTTCTTT. Protein sequence: CASSQDWREAFF. The rearrangement links TRBV4-1 to TRBJ1-1; D is undetermined. V lost 0 bases and J 7 bases, leaving 6 bases between the germline ends. The CDR3 loop spans 12 amino acids. CDR1 and CDR2 from the germline V gene are MGHRA and YSYEKL.

The chain recombines TRBV7-9 with TRBJ1-4, with unresolved D. This CDR3 contains 15 residues. In germline, CDR1 is SEHNR, CDR2 FQNEAQ (reference sequence). Deletions cut 5 bases from V and 7 bases from J, with 17 bases between. CDR3 DNA: TGTGCCAGCAGCCTTAGCGGAGGGATTGGTGAAAAACTGTTTTTT. Amino acid sequence: CASSLSGGIGEKLFF.

The chain is built from TRBV7-6 and TRBJ2-3, with 14 bases matching TRBD2. CDR1 SGHVS and CDR2 FNYEAQ come from the germline V gene. The CDR3 runs 16 residues. Trimming cost V 5 bases and J 8 bases; bases outside gene matches: 9. The CDR3 loop is CASSPQGLAGVATQYF. The CDR3 region has the DNA TGTGCCAGCAGCCCGCAGGGACTAGCGGGGGTGGCTACGCAGTATTTT.

This clonotype was counted only a few times. The chain links TRBV20-1 to TRBJ2-7; D not resolved. The germline CDR1 and CDR2 sequences are DFQATT and SNEGSKA (reference sequence). The V gene lost 0 bases and the J gene lost 0 bases, with 6 bases spanning the gap. The CDR3 loop spans 13 amino acids. CDR3 coding DNA: TGCAGTGCTAGAGAACACAGCTCCTACGAGCAGTACTTC. It yields the protein CSAREHSSYEQYF.

The chain joins TRBV4-1 to TRBJ2-5, with 8 bases matching TRBD1. CDR1 is MGHRA, CDR2 YSYEKL, per germline. The CDR3 consists of 15 residues. Trimming removed 4 bases from V and 5 bases from J; junction bases left unmatched: 9. CDR3 in DNA: TGCGCCAGCAGCCTCCTCGGACAGGGTAGGGAGACCCAGTACTTC. This encodes CASSLLGQGRETQYF.

This clonotype was counted a few times. The chain is built from TRBV4-1 and TRBJ2-1, with D unresolved. This CDR3 is 12 amino acids long. Trimming shortened V by 0 bases and J by 8 bases, and 5 bases separated the two germline ends. Germline V gene sequence: CDR1 MGHRA, CDR2 YSYEKL. The CDR3 sequence is CASSQEGYEQFF. Written as DNA, the CDR3 is TGCGCCAGCAGCCAAGAGGGATATGAGCAGTTCTTC.

This clonotype was seen a handful of times. The chain carries TRBV29-1 and TRBJ1-4; D is undetermined. Germline V CDR1 and CDR2: SQVTM, ANQGSEA. The length of the CDR3 is 15 residues. V was cut by 5 bases and J by 14 bases, with 27 bases left in between. The CDR3 bases are TGCAGCGTTATGGGCCCGGGAAACCATAACGCCGGGCTGTTTTTT. Amino acids: CSVMGPGNHNAGLFF.

V gene TRBV21-1 combines with J gene TRBJ2-2. TRBV21-1 is labeled a pseudogene. CDR3 size: 13 residues. The CDR3, as DNA: TGTGCCAGCCGACACGAGAACACCGGGGAGCTGTTTTTT. Translating gives CASRHENTGELFF.

This chain links TRBV5-1 with TRBJ2-4; 8 positions agree with TRBD1. The V gene's germline CDR1 is SGHRS and CDR2 YFSETQ. The CDR3 length is 14 residues. V shed 0 bases, J shed 7 bases, and the junction held 3 bases outside the gene matches. The CDR3 coding sequence is TGCGCCAGCAGCTTGGGACAGGGGCGGAACATTCAGTACTTC. Its translation is CASSLGQGRNIQYF.